This entry lists 23 T cell receptor beta chains sequenced from one sample in a study of cytomegalovirus exposure and HLA in healthy donors (dated by TCRdb to about 2017). Preparation of the library involved the immunoSEQ multiplex PCR assay. For the multiplex PCR, a mixture combining 60 forward primers for TCR Vbeta segments and 13 reverse primers for TCR Jbeta segments was used. TCRdb obtained this table from immuneACCESS and retained in-frame rearrangements with V and J assigned. These tables miss some clones; where compared with another copy, unresolved V genes account for less than half of the shortfall, and the remainder is unexplained. The sample yields about 130,000 clones; roughly 76% were counted once. Together, the top ten hold approximately 13% of the sample. The sequenced sample consisted of PBMCs. All receptors derive from an older woman in good health and CMV-seropositive.

This clone was observed a handful of times. The chain recombines TRBV7-2 with TRBJ2-7, with 11 bases identical to TRBD2. The CDR3 loop spans 16 amino acids. Germline loops: CDR1 SGHTA, CDR2 FQGNSA. The V and J ends lost 3 bases and 0 bases, in that order; junction bases with no gene match: 4. CDR3 nucleotides: TGTGCCAGCAGCTTTACTAGCGGGAGTCCCTCCTACGAGCAGTACTTC. It translates to CASSFTSGSPSYEQYF.

V is TRBV5-6 and J is TRBJ2-7; 7 bases are shared with TRBD2. Germline assignment: CDR1 SGHDT and CDR2 YYEEEE. The V and J ends lost 1 base and 0 bases, in that order; junction bases with no gene match: 7. The CDR3 is made up of 16 amino acids. The CDR3 DNA reads TGTGCCAGCAGCTTGTCGGGGCTAGCGGTCTCCTACGAGCAGTACTTC. It translates to CASSLSGLAVSYEQYF.

The chain links TRBV7-9 to TRBJ2-1, with TRBD2 identical over 7 bases. The CDR3 contains 15 residues. Germline CDR1 is SEHNR and CDR2 is FQNEAQ (reference sequence). The ends lost 2 bases at V and 3 bases at J; junction bases unmatched: 4. The CDR3 DNA is TGTGCCAGCAGCTTATCGGGGGAGGGCTACAATGAGCAGTTCTTC. Translated, it gives CASSLSGEGYNEQFF.

The chain joins TRBV2 to TRBJ2-1; 11 bases are shared with TRBD2. CDR1 is SNHLY, CDR2 FYNNEI, per germline. With V trimmed by 6 bases and J by 6 bases, 10 bases remained unmatched. There are 16 residues in the CDR3. CDR3: CASSRTTSGIVNEQFF. In nucleotides, the CDR3 is TGTGCCAGCAGCAGAACGACTAGCGGGATTGTCAATGAGCAGTTCTTC.

The V call is TRBV29-1, the J call TRBJ2-2; 9 bases line up with TRBD1. Germline V gene sequence: CDR1 SQVTM, CDR2 ANQGSEA. V was clipped by 7 bases and J by 4 bases; unmatched bases: 4. The CDR3 runs to 13 residues. The CDR3, as DNA: TGCAGCGGCCTACAGGGGGCCACCGGGGAGCTGTTTTTT. This gives the protein CSGLQGATGELFF.

CDR3 DNA: TGTGCCAGCAGGGGCGACAGGGGAACGTGGGCTTTCTTT. Residues: CASRGDRGTWAFF. This chain joins TRBV6-1 and TRBJ1-1; 8 nucleotides agree with TRBD1. Germline V gene data show CDR1 as MNHNS and CDR2 as SASEGT. V gave up 6 bases and J gave up 11 bases; unmatched junction bases: 11. The CDR3 is 13 residues long.

This clone was counted between two and nine times. This chain joins TRBV7-8 and TRBJ1-4, with 8 bases matching TRBD1. After removal of 2 bases from V and 2 bases from J, the junction contained 1 base not matched to a gene. The CDR3 extends over 15 amino acids. CDR1 SGHVS and CDR2 FQNEAQ come from the germline V gene. This CDR3 is CASSLQGATNEKLFF. The CDR3 nucleotides are TGTGCCAGCAGCTTACAGGGGGCGACTAATGAAAAACTGTTTTTT.

The table lists this clone with a few counts. This rearrangement joins TRBV4-2 to TRBJ2-7, with a weak D call TRBD2 (6 bases). This CDR3 region has 15 residues. Trimming removed 0 bases from V and 4 bases from J, with 13 bases in between. CDR1 LGHNA and CDR2 YNFKEQ come from the germline V gene. In DNA, the CDR3 is TGTGCCAGCAGCCAAGAAAGCGGGCCAAAGTACGAGCAGTACTTC. It codes for CASSQESGPKYEQYF.

The chain couples TRBV11-2 to TRBJ2-1, with D unresolved. Trimming removed 0 bases from V and 5 bases from J, with 11 bases in between. Germline CDR1 reads SGHAT; CDR2 reads FQNNGV. The CDR3 spans 15 residues. The CDR3, as DNA: TGTGCCAGCAGCTTAGAGGGTCACGGAGACAATGAGCAGTTCTTC. Its translation is CASSLEGHGDNEQFF. The full variable domain, with the rest looked up from reference TRBV11-2 and TRBJ2-1, is EAGVAQSPRYKIIEKRQSVAFWCNPISGHATLYWYQQILGQGPKLLIQFQNNGVVDDSQLPKDRFSAERLKGVDSTLKIQPAKLEDSAVYLCASSLEGHGDNEQFFGPGTRLTVL.

The rearrangement uses TRBV7-2 and TRBJ2-7; D perhaps matches TRBD1 (6 bases). V gave up 1 base and J gave up 7 bases, with 8 bases separating them. This CDR3 spans 12 amino acids. The germline gives CDR1 SGHTA, CDR2 FQGNSA. CDR3 coding DNA: TGTGCCAGCAGCTTAGTTAGGGGGGAGCAGTACTTC. Translated: CASSLVRGEQYF. Complete variable domain (other parts from reference TRBV7-2 and TRBJ2-7): GAGVSQSPSNKVTEKGKDVELRCDPISGHTALYWYRQSLGQGLEFLIYFQGNSAPDKSGLPSDRFSAERTGGSVSTLTIQRTQQEDSAVYLCASSLVRGEQYFGPGTRLTVT.

This chain connects TRBV5-6 to TRBJ2-1; 15 bases are shared with TRBD2. V lost 4 bases to trimming and J lost 7 bases; unmatched junction nucleotides: 6. The V gene's germline CDR1 is SGHDT and CDR2 YYEEEE. The CDR3 spans 16 residues. DNA for the CDR3: TGTGCCAGCAGCCTGGGACTAGCGGGAGGTTGGAATGAGCAGTTCTTC. It translates to CASSLGLAGGWNEQFF.

This chain connects TRBV2 to TRBJ2-2; 7 bases line up with TRBD1. V gave up 5 bases and J gave up 4 bases; unmatched junction bases: 10. The germline gives CDR1 SNHLY, CDR2 FYNNEI. The CDR3 sequence is 16 residues long. The CDR3 reads CASSPQGSGFTGELFF. CDR3 DNA: TGTGCCAGCAGTCCACAGGGGTCGGGCTTCACCGGGGAGCTGTTTTTT.

The chain employs TRBV19 and TRBJ1-2; the D is unclear. CDR3 length equals 14 residues. Germline CDR1 and CDR2: LNHDA and SQIVND (reference sequence). V was pared by 4 bases and J by 5 bases, with 14 bases between. The CDR3 reads CASSRSTGPYGYTF. CDR3 DNA: TGTGCCAGTAGTAGATCGACGGGTCCGTATGGCTACACCTTC.

The gene calls are TRBV11-2 and TRBJ1-1; D is possibly TRBD1 (6 bases). The germline V and J ends were trimmed by 3 bases and 3 bases, with 23 bases remaining between them. The length of the CDR3 is 18 residues. From germline, CDR1 is SGHAT and CDR2 FQNNGV. The CDR3 here is CASSFGGALRFLDTEAFF. The CDR3 coding sequence is TGTGCCAGCAGCTTCGGGGGGGCGCTTAGGTTTTTGGACACTGAAGCTTTCTTT.

V gene TRBV9 combines with J gene TRBJ2-7; 13 bases agree with TRBD2. Trimming took 3 bases from V and 2 from J; bases not matched to a gene: 2. Germline V gene data show CDR1 as SGDLS and CDR2 as YYNGEE. The CDR3 is 15 residues long. The CDR3, as DNA: TGTGCCAGCAGCGAGGGACTAGCGGGACCCTACGAGCAGTACTTC. Residues: CASSEGLAGPYEQYF. Full variable domain (remainder filled in from reference TRBV9 and TRBJ2-7): DSGVTQTPKHLITATGQRVTLRCSPRSGDLSVYWYQQSLDQGLQFLIQYYNGEERAKGNILERFSAQQFPDLHSELNLSSLELGDSALYFCASSEGLAGPYEQYFGPGTRLTVT.

The rearrangement links TRBV7-9 to TRBJ2-7; TRBD1 agrees at 9 bases. The J segment lost 1 base and the V segment lost 4 bases, leaving 2 bases of the junction unmatched. The germline V gene has CDR1 SEHNR and CDR2 FQNEAQ (reference sequence). The CDR3 has 14 amino acids. In nucleotides, the CDR3 is TGTGCCAGCAGCTGGACAGGGGCGTCCTACGAGCAGTACTTC. Protein: CASSWTGASYEQYF.

The chain joins TRBV7-3 to TRBJ2-7, with 8 bases aligning to TRBD1. Germline trimming cut 1 base from V and 4 bases from J; bases unmatched to any gene: 6. CDR1 is SGHTA and CDR2 is FQGTGA in the germline V gene. The CDR3 has 15 residues. The CDR3 DNA follows: TGTGCCAGCAGCTTAATGGCAGGGGGCTTGTACGAGCAGTACTTC. The encoded protein is CASSLMAGGLYEQYF.

The chain recombines TRBV19 with TRBJ1-5, with a tentative D call TRBD1 (6 bases). Germline assignment: CDR1 LNHDA and CDR2 SQIVND (reference sequence). Trimming pared 3 bases from V and 9 bases from J, leaving 12 bases between. The CDR3 consists of 13 residues. CDR3 amino acids: CASSMGGPRPQHF. The CDR3 region has the DNA TGTGCCAGTAGTATGGGGGGGCCTCGGCCCCAGCATTTT. Drawing the rest from reference TRBV19 and TRBJ1-5, the complete variable domain is DGGITQSPKYLFRKEGQNVTLSCEQNLNHDAMYWYRQDPGQGLRLIYYSQIVNDFQKGDIAEGYSVSREKKESFPLTVTSAQKNPTAFYLCASSMGGPRPQHFGDGTRLSIL.

This clone was seen only a few times. The DNA for the CDR3 is TGTGCCAGTAGAATACAGGGGGCGAATCCCATAATGGGCTACACCTTC. Protein: CASRIQGANPIMGYTF. V gene TRBV19 combines with J gene TRBJ1-2; 9 bases fit TRBD1. This CDR3 has 16 residues. V gave up 6 bases and J gave up 8 bases; unmatched junction bases: 16. The germline V gene has CDR1 LNHDA and CDR2 SQIVND (reference sequence).

The CDR3 DNA reads as TGTGCCAGCAGCTTAGTACAGGGGGGAACTGAAGCTTTCTTT. It specifies CASSLVQGGTEAFF. V is TRBV7-9 and J is TRBJ1-1; 8 nucleotides match TRBD1. The trim removed 1 base at V and 5 bases at J, leaving 3 bases unmatched. The germline V gene encodes CDR1 SEHNR and CDR2 FQNEAQ (reference sequence). CDR3 length: 14 residues.

The rearrangement uses TRBV5-1 and TRBJ1-5; D is possibly TRBD1 (6 bases). The CDR3 sequence is 15 residues long. The ends were cut back, 1 base at V and 4 bases at J, with 12 bases in the middle. Per the germline V gene, CDR1 is SGHRS and CDR2 is YFSETQ. The CDR3 coding sequence is TGCGCCAGCAGCTTGTTCGGACAGCAAAATCAGCCCCAGCATTTT. This codes for CASSLFGQQNQPQHF.

The V gene is TRBV29-1, the J gene TRBJ2-4; unclear D gene. V shed 6 bases and J shed 0 bases, with 15 bases lying between them. The length of the CDR3 is 15 residues. Germline CDR1 SQVTM, CDR2 ANQGSEA. The CDR3 coding sequence is TGCAGCGTATACACCACCCGACTAGCCAAAAACATTCAGTACTTC. It yields the protein CSVYTTRLAKNIQYF.

V usage is TRBV9 and J usage is TRBJ2-1, with 9 bases fitting TRBD2. The ends lost 0 bases at V and 7 bases at J; junction bases unmatched: 11. Germline lookup yields CDR1 SGDLS and CDR2 YYNGEE. CDR3 size: 17 residues. The CDR3 sequence is CASSVEGGRAIKNEQFF. The CDR3, as DNA: TGTGCCAGCAGCGTAGAGGGCGGGAGGGCCATTAAAAATGAGCAGTTCTTC. The complete variable domain, with remaining parts taken from reference TRBV9 and TRBJ2-1, reads DSGVTQTPKHLITATGQRVTLRCSPRSGDLSVYWYQQSLDQGLQFLIQYYNGEERAKGNILERFSAQQFPDLHSELNLSSLELGDSALYFCASSVEGGRAIKNEQFFGPGTRLTVL.